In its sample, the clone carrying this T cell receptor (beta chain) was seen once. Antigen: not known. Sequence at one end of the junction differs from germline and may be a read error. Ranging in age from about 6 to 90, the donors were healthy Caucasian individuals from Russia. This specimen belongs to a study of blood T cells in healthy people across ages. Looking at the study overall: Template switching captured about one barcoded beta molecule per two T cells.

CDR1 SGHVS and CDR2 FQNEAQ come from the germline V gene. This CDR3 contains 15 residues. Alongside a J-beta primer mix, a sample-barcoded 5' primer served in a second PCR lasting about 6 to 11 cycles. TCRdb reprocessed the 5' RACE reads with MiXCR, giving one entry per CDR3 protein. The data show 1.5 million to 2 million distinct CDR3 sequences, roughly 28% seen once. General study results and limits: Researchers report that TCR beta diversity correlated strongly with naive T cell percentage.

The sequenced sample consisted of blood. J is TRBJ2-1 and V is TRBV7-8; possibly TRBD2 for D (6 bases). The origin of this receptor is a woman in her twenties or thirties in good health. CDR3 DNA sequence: TGTGCCAGCAGCCCAGGGACTTCCCATATTCTGGAGCAGTTATTC. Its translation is CASSPGTSHILEQLF.